This T cell receptor (beta chain) was found in a study of T cell responses to AZD1222 COVID-19 vaccine. Only in-frame clones appear in the TCRdb table, and some are missing; sequencing was by immunoSEQ multiplex PCR. The table records 100,000 to 150,000 clones, 75% to 90% of them present only once. The study, taken as a whole, reports: Close to half of spike-specific TCRs reportedly recognize unmutated variant regions. Only five to seven individuals given AZD1222 were seropositive at baseline. The donor cohort was predominantly white British with a female majority, and clonal diversity may have been underestimated.

CDR1 and CDR2 (germline): SEHNR, FQNEAQ (reference sequence). Trimming removed 8 bases at V and 0 bases at J, with 4 bases between. The CDR3 has 12 amino acids. To note about this clone: No antigen is known for it.

The sample in question was peripheral blood, obtained on day 0 of AZD1222 vaccination. This clonotype was obtained from an adult in good health. The chain combines TRBV7-9 with TRBJ2-2; D is ambiguous. CDR3 amino acids: CASAPNTGELFF. DNA for the CDR3: TGTGCCAGCGCTCCGAACACCGGGGAGCTGTTTTTT.